This is a list of T cell receptor beta chains from one sample in a study of T-cell reconstitution after alpha-beta-depleted transplantation in children. TCRdb analysed the PCR reads with MiXCR anew, one entry per CDR3 protein. The sample shows approximately 510,000 distinct CDR3 sequences, roughly 18% of them seen only once. The sequences come from PBMCs from the stem cell graft donor, collected from the stem cell graft. These receptors came from a human donor who donated a stem cell graft to a child with acute lymphoblastic leukemia. Each CDR3 is given with its conserved first and last residue. Each record gives: D gene, V gene, clone size, J gene, CDR3 DNA, CDR3 protein. A D gene is named only where the DNA matches it firmly. Only some rows state a clone size, as once, few, many or a class for expanded clones.

D: TRBD2; V: TRBV6-1; size: few; J: TRBJ2-7; DNA: TGTGCCAGCAGGGGGACTAGCGGGAAACTCTCCTACGAGCAGTACTTC; CDR3: CASRGTSGKLSYEQYF
D: .; V: TRBV20-1; size: few; J: TRBJ1-2; DNA: TGCAGTGCTAGAGATGTCCAAAGATATGGCTACACCTTC; CDR3: CSARDVQRYGYTF
D: .; V: TRBV7-9; size: .; J: TRBJ1-6; DNA: TGTGCCAGCAATCCTACGGGGGGGAATTCACCCCTCCACTTT; CDR3: CASNPTGGNSPLHF
D: .; V: TRBV4-1; size: .; J: TRBJ1-5; DNA: TGCGCCAGCAGCCAAGATCCATCAGGGGTGAATCAGCCCCAGCATTTT; CDR3: CASSQDPSGVNQPQHF
D: TRBD1; V: TRBV7-9; size: once; J: TRBJ1-2; DNA: TGTGCCAGCAGCAATCTCGGACAGGCGGAAGGCTACACCTTC; CDR3: CASSNLGQAEGYTF
D: TRBD1; V: TRBV29-1; size: few; J: TRBJ2-7; DNA: TGCAGCGTTCTCCCACAGGGGGGCAAATCCTACGAGCAGTACTTC; CDR3: CSVLPQGGKSYEQYF
D: .; V: TRBV5-1; size: .; J: TRBJ2-3; DNA: TGCGCCAGCAGCTCTACTCCGGGCAGGGATACGCAGTATTTT; CDR3: CASSSTPGRDTQYF
D: .; V: TRBV12-3/TRBV12-4; size: .; J: TRBJ2-3; DNA: TGTGCCAGCAGGACACTAGGGAACACAGATACGCAGTATTTT; CDR3: CASRTLGNTDTQYF
D: TRBD1; V: TRBV7-6; size: .; J: TRBJ2-7; DNA: TGTGCCAGCAGCTTAATGACCGGGACAGGCTACGAGCAGTACTTC; CDR3: CASSLMTGTGYEQYF
D: .; V: TRBV5-1; size: few; J: TRBJ2-3; DNA: TGCGCCAGCATCAACAGAGAAAGCACAGATACGCAGTATTTT; CDR3: CASINRESTDTQYF
D: .; V: TRBV12-3/TRBV12-4; size: few; J: TRBJ1-6; DNA: TGTGCCAGCAGTTCGACAGATAGAAATTCACCCCTCCACTTT; CDR3: CASSSTDRNSPLHF
D: .; V: TRBV29-1; size: .; J: TRBJ2-2; DNA: TGCAGCGTGAGAAGGGGGGGCACCGGGGAGCTGTTTTTT; CDR3: CSVRRGGTGELFF
D: .; V: TRBV7-6; size: .; J: TRBJ1-3; DNA: TGTGCCAGCAGCCAGCAGGACAGCTACTCTGGAAACACCATATATTTT; CDR3: CASSQQDSYSGNTIYF
D: .; V: TRBV20-1; size: .; J: TRBJ2-7; DNA: TGCAGTGCCACGGGACAAATAACCGAGCAGTACTTC; CDR3: CSATGQITEQYF
D: .; V: TRBV12-3/TRBV12-4; size: few; J: TRBJ2-3; DNA: TGTGCCAGCAGTCACGGGCAGGAATTCACAGATACGCAGTATTTT; CDR3: CASSHGQEFTDTQYF
D: .; V: TRBV29-1; size: .; J: TRBJ2-1; DNA: TGCAGCGTTGAGGGAGGAAAGGTGGGGATCTTC; CDR3: CSVEGGKVGIF
D: .; V: TRBV5-6; size: .; J: TRBJ2-6; DNA: TGTGCCAGCTGCGAGGGGGGTATCGGCTCTGGGGCCAACGTCCTGACTTTC; CDR3: CASCEGGIGSGANVLTF
D: .; V: TRBV7-9; size: few; J: TRBJ2-7; DNA: TGTGCCAGCAGCTTCCAGTTAGGTGCCTACGAGCAGTACTTC; CDR3: CASSFQLGAYEQYF
D: .; V: TRBV12-3/TRBV12-4; size: .; J: TRBJ2-5; DNA: TGTGCCAGCAGTTTTGGGAAGACCCAGTACTTC; CDR3: CASSFGKTQYF
D: TRBD2; V: TRBV30; size: .; J: TRBJ2-1; DNA: TGTGCCTGGAGTCCCTCCTTAGCGGGAGTCAATGAGCAGTTCTTC; CDR3: CAWSPSLAGVNEQFF
D: .; V: TRBV12-3/TRBV12-4; size: .; J: TRBJ1-5; DNA: TGTGCCAGCAGTTCCGGGGGCCCGGACCAGCCCCAGCATTTT; CDR3: CASSSGGPDQPQHF
D: .; V: TRBV5-1; size: few; J: TRBJ2-1; DNA: TGCGCCAGCAGCATACAGGACAACTCCTACAATGAGCAGTTCTTC; CDR3: CASSIQDNSYNEQFF
D: TRBD1; V: TRBV6-2/TRBV6-3; size: few; J: TRBJ2-1; DNA: TGTGCCAGCAGCTTGATGGACAGGGTGGGGAATGAGCAGTTCTTC; CDR3: CASSLMDRVGNEQFF
D: TRBD1; V: TRBV20-1; size: .; J: TRBJ1-6; DNA: TGCAGTGGGGGACAGGGTGATTCACCCCTCCACTTT; CDR3: CSGGQGDSPLHF
D: .; V: TRBV4-2; size: .; J: TRBJ1-5; DNA: TGTGCCAGCAGCCAGGATGGACAAATACATCAGCCCCAGCATTTT; CDR3: CASSQDGQIHQPQHF